This T cell receptor (beta chain) was observed in a study of radiation and T cells in renal cell carcinoma. Regarding the study as a whole: From baseline, blood top tumor clonotypes peaked at 2 weeks post-radiation.

Sample time point: blood 2 weeks post-SBRT. Treatment meaning: 15 Gy SBRT to primary tumor, nephrectomy 4 weeks later. This renal cell carcinoma was of the clear cell type. A word on this clone: Its antigen remains unidentified.

TCRdb's copy holds only in-frame clones and misses some; the assay was immunoSEQ multiplex PCR. The sample has 120,000 or so clones, around four fifths seen once; the top ten hold over 1.5%. This CDR3 comprises 16 residues. Germline V CDR1 and CDR2: LGHNA, YNFKEQ. V was pared by 4 bases and J by 5 bases, with 13 bases of the junction left unmatched. Material: blood, obtained from a patient whose treatment included radiotherapy and nephrectomy. The sequence derives from a woman aged 60-70 years with renal cell carcinoma. V usage is TRBV4-2 and J usage is TRBJ2-7; TRBD2 matches 8 bases. The CDR3: CASSRGGTGGPHEQYF. CDR3 nucleotide sequence: TGTGCCAGCAGCCGGGGAGGTACGGGGGGGCCCCACGAGCAGTACTTC.